Presented here are 30 T cell receptor beta chains from one specimen sequenced in a study of T cell responses to AZD1222 COVID-19 vaccine. The table came from immunoSEQ multiplex PCR; TCRdb's copy has only in-frame clones and leaves some out. The data hold roughly 160,000 clones, with about nine tenths observed a single time. This specimen was peripheral blood, taken on day 0 of AZD1222 vaccination. These receptors were taken from an adult in good health.

The chain is built from TRBV4-3 and TRBJ2-7, with a tentative D call TRBD1 (5 bases). In germline, CDR1 is LGHNA, CDR2 YSLEER. This CDR3 is 15 amino acids long. The V and J ends lost 1 base and 4 bases respectively, with 14 bases between them. The chain's CDR3 is CASSQAFQGEYEQYF. The CDR3, as DNA: TGCGCCAGCAGCCAAGCCTTCCAGGGCGAATACGAGCAGTACTTC.

The chain couples TRBV5-6 to TRBJ1-1; TRBD1 might be the D (6 bases). The CDR3 loop spans 15 amino acids. Looked up from germline, CDR1 is SGHDT and CDR2 is YYEEEE. V was cut by 2 bases and J by 5 bases, with 16 bases left in between. The CDR3 spells CASSFQGRGGTEAFF. As DNA, the CDR3 is TGTGCCAGCAGCTTCCAGGGGCGGGGAGGAACTGAAGCTTTCTTT.

This chain connects TRBV9 to TRBJ2-3; no reliable D call. Trimming took off 0 bases at V and 2 bases at J, with 10 bases between the two ends. CDR3 length: 15 amino acids. Germline V gives CDR1 SGDLS, CDR2 YYNGEE. The CDR3 protein is CASSVGRVSTDTQYF. The CDR3 DNA reads TGTGCCAGCAGCGTAGGTAGGGTATCCACAGATACGCAGTATTTT.

V usage is TRBV5-1 and J usage is TRBJ1-2; no definite D call. V lost 4 bases to trimming and J lost 8 bases, with 18 bases between them. Germline lookup yields CDR1 SGHRS and CDR2 YFSETQ. CDR3 size: 14 residues. The CDR3 sequence is CASSIPGALGGYTF. The CDR3 DNA is TGCGCCAGCAGCATACCAGGAGCTTTGGGAGGCTACACCTTC.

The rearrangement uses TRBV7-2 and TRBJ2-5, with TRBD2 identical over 11 bases. CDR1 is SGHTA, CDR2 FQGNSA, per germline. There are 16 residues in the CDR3. V shed 1 base and J 5 bases; nucleotides not matched to a gene: 6. CDR3 amino acids: CASSLGLAGGWETQYF. As DNA, the CDR3 is TGTGCCAGCAGCTTAGGGCTAGCGGGGGGTTGGGAGACCCAGTACTTC. Full variable domain (missing parts from reference TRBV7-2 and TRBJ2-5): GAGVSQSPSNKVTEKGKDVELRCDPISGHTALYWYRQSLGQGLEFLIYFQGNSAPDKSGLPSDRFSAERTGGSVSTLTIQRTQQEDSAVYLCASSLGLAGGWETQYFGPGTRLLVL.

This clone has only one observation. The chain employs TRBV9 and TRBJ1-2; D is unresolved. Per germline, CDR1 SGDLS and CDR2 YYNGEE. The CDR3 covers 12 residues. Between the trimmed V and J ends, which lost 5 bases and 9 bases, there was a span of 14 bases. This chain's CDR3 is CASRNPLRSYTF. CDR3 DNA: TGTGCCAGCAGGAACCCATTGAGGAGCTACACCTTC.

V gene TRBV7-9 combines with J gene TRBJ2-2; a possible D gene is TRBD1 (7 bases). Trimming left V 2 bases short and J 5 bases short, with 21 bases between. Per germline, CDR1 SEHNR and CDR2 FQNEAQ (reference sequence). This CDR3 spans 18 amino acids. CDR3 bases: TGTGCCAGCAGCTTAAGGGACTCCGGAAGGGGGCGAACCGGGGAGCTGTTTTTT. It yields the protein CASSLRDSGRGRTGELFF.

The CDR3 region has the DNA TGCGCCAGCAGCAGGGGAGGCAATCAGCCCCAGCATTTT. Its protein is CASSRGGNQPQHF. This chain links TRBV10-1 with TRBJ1-5, with D possibly being TRBD1 (6 bases). The CDR3 totals 13 residues. Between the trimmed V and J ends, which lost 6 bases and 2 bases, there was a span of 8 bases. The germline CDR1 and CDR2 sequences are WNHNN and SYGVQD (reference sequence).

The chain employs TRBV7-2 and TRBJ1-2, with 8 bases fitting TRBD1. This CDR3 is built from 15 residues. CDR1 and CDR2 (germline): SGHTA, FQGNSA. V was pared by 1 base and J by 8 bases, with 9 bases of the junction left unmatched. CDR3 sequence reads: CASSLGWQGAGGYTF. The CDR3 nucleotides read TGTGCCAGCAGCTTAGGATGGCAGGGGGCAGGGGGCTACACCTTC.

The chain uses TRBV19 and TRBJ2-2; 7 positions match TRBD2. CDR3 size: 14 residues. Trimming took 3 bases from V and 5 from J; bases not matched to a gene: 3. CDR1 is LNHDA, CDR2 SQIVND, per germline (reference sequence). CDR3 in DNA: TGTGCCAGTAGTATCGGGGGAGGGACCGGGGAGCTGTTTTTT. Amino acid sequence: CASSIGGGTGELFF.

The V gene is TRBV2, the J gene TRBJ1-5; D gene uncertain. Germline V lookup: CDR1 SNHLY, CDR2 FYNNEI. Trimming stripped 2 bases from V and 3 bases from J, with 8 bases between. The CDR3 is made up of 14 amino acids. CDR3 sequence: CASSERRANQPQHF. As DNA, the CDR3 is TGTGCCAGCAGTGAAAGAAGGGCCAATCAGCCCCAGCATTTT.

Only one count was recorded for this clone. The V and J genes are TRBV29-1 and TRBJ1-1; 8 bases map to TRBD1. This CDR3 region has 15 residues. The V gene end was trimmed by 0 bases and the J gene end by 1 base; junction bases not matched to a gene: 4. Per the germline V gene, CDR1 is SQVTM and CDR2 is ANQGSEA. The CDR3 DNA sequence: TGCAGCGTTGAAGATGGGACAGGACCGAACACTGAAGCTTTCTTT. Translating gives CSVEDGTGPNTEAFF.

The chain links TRBV6-5 to TRBJ1-3; D may be TRBD1 (5 bases). Germline loops: CDR1 MNHEY, CDR2 SVGAGI. The germline V and J ends were trimmed by 4 bases and 0 bases, with 10 bases remaining between them. The CDR3 is 15 amino acids. CDR3 residues: CASSFDRSSGNTIYF. The DNA for the CDR3 is TGTGCCAGCAGTTTTGACAGATCCTCTGGAAACACCATATATTTT.

The rearrangement links TRBV30 to TRBJ1-1; 9 nucleotides line up with TRBD1. The CDR3 sequence is 13 residues long. The V and J ends lost 4 bases and 3 bases, in that order; junction bases with no gene match: 3. The germline gives CDR1 GTSNPN, CDR2 SVGIG (reference sequence). The DNA for the CDR3 is TGTGCCTGGATCGACAGGGGGTACACTGAAGCTTTCTTT. It translates to CAWIDRGYTEAFF.

The rearrangement links TRBV27 to TRBJ1-3, with 9 bases lining up with TRBD1. V shed 6 bases, J shed 4 bases, and the junction held 16 bases outside the gene matches. Germline loops: CDR1 MNHEY, CDR2 SMNVEV (reference sequence). The CDR3 loop spans 18 amino acids. The CDR3 nucleotides read TGTGCCAGCAGCCCAAAACTCTCCGGGACAGGGTACGGAAACACCATATATTTT. This gives the protein CASSPKLSGTGYGNTIYF.

This chain uses TRBV9 with TRBJ2-2, with TRBD2 identical over 14 bases. CDR3 length: 17 amino acids. In germline, CDR1 is SGDLS, CDR2 YYNGEE. The V gene end was trimmed by 2 bases and the J gene end by 5 bases; junction bases not matched to a gene: 5. The CDR3 reads CASSVAGTSGGTGELFF. The CDR3 region has the DNA TGTGCCAGCAGCGTTGCCGGGACTAGCGGGGGAACCGGGGAGCTGTTTTTT.

This chain uses TRBV10-1 with TRBJ2-7, with 9 bases matching TRBD1. The CDR3 spans 13 residues. Unmatched junction bases numbered 5, after V lost 5 bases and J lost 6 bases. Germline CDR1 and CDR2: WNHNN and SYGVQD (reference sequence). In DNA form, the CDR3 reads TGCGCCAGCAGTCGGACAGGGGCAAGCGAGCAGTACTTC. This codes for CASSRTGASEQYF.

The chain is built from TRBV19 and TRBJ1-2; possibly TRBD1 for D (6 bases). V was pared by 5 bases and J by 0 bases, with 19 bases between. Germline values: CDR1 LNHDA, CDR2 SQIVND (reference sequence). This CDR3 comprises 17 residues. CDR3 DNA sequence: TGTGCCAGTAGTTCACCCCGGGACAAGTTGGCTAACTATGGCTACACCTTC. It is translated as CASSSPRDKLANYGYTF.

The chain carries TRBV2 and TRBJ1-5, with D possibly matching TRBD1 (5 bases). The CDR3 has 17 residues. Per the germline V gene, CDR1 is SNHLY and CDR2 is FYNNEI. With 8 bases removed from V and 0 bases from J, the gap between germline ends came to 20 bases. The CDR3 DNA is TGTGCCAGCCGAGGAGGAGGGGCAGGAGATAGCAATCAGCCCCAGCATTTT. Translated, it gives CASRGGGAGDSNQPQHF.

The chain has TRBV11-2 and TRBJ2-1; D call uncertain. The germline gives CDR1 SGHAT, CDR2 FQNNGV. The CDR3 totals 12 residues. Trimming took 1 base from V and 4 from J, leaving 2 bases between them. The CDR3 protein is CASSLVYNEQFF. The CDR3 bases are TGTGCCAGCAGCTTAGTGTACAATGAGCAGTTCTTC.

Only one count was recorded for this clone. The J gene is TRBJ2-1, the V gene TRBV4-1, with 10 positions matching TRBD2. The germline gives CDR1 MGHRA, CDR2 YSYEKL. This CDR3 has 18 residues. V shed 4 bases, J shed 0 bases, and the junction held 9 bases outside the gene matches. CDR3 protein: CASSPNPGTSDSYNEQFF. For the CDR3, the DNA is TGCGCCAGCAGCCCAAATCCCGGGACTAGCGACTCCTACAATGAGCAGTTCTTC.

V is TRBV7-9 and J is TRBJ1-2; the D is unclear. This CDR3 spans 13 amino acids. V lost 11 bases to trimming and J lost 5 bases, with 18 bases between them. Germline assignment: CDR1 SEHNR and CDR2 FQNEAQ (reference sequence). The CDR3: CAPNGVIEYGYTF. The CDR3 DNA is TGTGCCCCCAACGGGGTGATCGAATATGGCTACACCTTC.

The chain combines TRBV7-9 with TRBJ1-2; 10 bases map to TRBD1. Germline lookup yields CDR1 SEHNR and CDR2 FQNEAQ (reference sequence). The CDR3 is 12 residues long. With 2 bases clipped from V and 11 bases from J, the junction kept 2 bases outside the gene matches. CDR3 amino acids: CASSLWDRGYTF. The CDR3 bases are TGTGCCAGCAGCTTATGGGACAGGGGTTACACCTTC.

This clone was recorded at least ten times. The V gene is TRBV2, the J gene TRBJ2-7; TRBD2 aligns across 8 bases. The CDR3 extends over 13 amino acids. V lost 3 bases, J lost 3 bases, and 1 base stayed unmatched. Germline CDR1 and CDR2: SNHLY and FYNNEI. CDR3 residues: CASSEGLGYEQYF. CDR3 sequence (DNA): TGTGCCAGCAGTGAGGGACTAGGCTACGAGCAGTACTTC.

The chain links TRBV20-1 to TRBJ2-5; D ambiguous. Looked up from germline, CDR1 is DFQATT and CDR2 is SNEGSKA (reference sequence). The CDR3 extends over 13 amino acids. The V end lost 3 bases, the J end lost 1 base, and 9 bases lay between the germline ends. CDR3 coding DNA: TGCAGTGCTAGTTCAGTCTCCCAAGAGACCCAGTACTTC. Its translation is CSASSVSQETQYF.

This rearrangement joins TRBV19 to TRBJ2-3; tentatively, D is TRBD2 (6 bases). The CDR3 is made up of 17 amino acids. Germline-derived CDR1 and CDR2 are LNHDA and SQIVND (reference sequence). Between the trimmed V and J ends, which lost 1 base and 1 base, there was a span of 15 bases. In nucleotides, the CDR3 is TGTGCCAGTAGTATAGGGGGAGCGGGCGTCGGCACAGATACGCAGTATTTT. Its translation is CASSIGGAGVGTDTQYF.

The V call is TRBV19, the J call TRBJ1-2; tentative D call: TRBD1 (5 bases). The germline V gene has CDR1 LNHDA and CDR2 SQIVND (reference sequence). Trimming cost V 11 bases and J 5 bases, with 18 bases left between them. This CDR3 has 13 amino acids. The CDR3 sequence: CASKPDSSYGYTF. The CDR3 DNA reads as TGTGCCTCAAAACCTGACAGCAGTTATGGCTACACCTTC.

The chain carries TRBV5-1 and TRBJ1-4; TRBD1 might be the D (6 bases). Trimming stripped 3 bases from V and 10 bases from J, with 16 bases between. Germline CDR1 SGHRS, CDR2 YFSETQ. The CDR3 runs to 14 residues. CDR3 residues: CASSSDTLGAKLFF. DNA for the CDR3: TGCGCCAGCAGCTCGGACACCTTGGGGGCAAAACTGTTTTTT.

This chain uses TRBV4-1 with TRBJ1-1, with TRBD1 matching 7 bases. This CDR3 contains 15 residues. V lost 2 bases to trimming and J lost 1 base; unmatched junction nucleotides: 4. The germline gives CDR1 MGHRA, CDR2 YSYEKL. The chain's CDR3 is CASSQIDRENTEAFF. The CDR3 DNA is TGCGCCAGCAGCCAAATCGACAGGGAGAACACTGAAGCTTTCTTT.

The V and J genes are TRBV18 and TRBJ2-5, with 7 positions matching TRBD2. The length of the CDR3 is 13 residues. Germline V gives CDR1 KGHSH, CDR2 LQKENI. The junction had 0 bases not matched to a gene; V was cut back by 2 bases and J by 3 bases. The CDR3 region is CASSPGLEETQYF. The DNA for the CDR3 is TGTGCCAGCTCACCAGGACTAGAAGAGACCCAGTACTTC.